This T cell receptor (beta chain) was recovered during a study of blood T cell repertoires in COVID-19. Repertoires were generated with immunoSEQ multiplex PCR, while TCRdb's copy carries only in-frame clones and drops some. The data show under 200,000 clones, with under 90% seen just once and about 3.7% held by the top ten. This clonotype was obtained from a woman aged 55 to 70 who had recovered from COVID-19. Sequencing input: PBMCs or T cells enriched from blood (not recorded which).

The CDR3 bases are TGTGCCAGCAGTGAGTGGCGGGGGGGCACAGATACGCAGTATTTT. Translating it yields CASSEWRGGTDTQYF. The chain carries TRBV25-1 and TRBJ2-3, with TRBD2 matching 8 bases. V was pared by 3 bases and J by 1 base, with 3 bases of the junction left unmatched. Germline CDR1 reads MGHDK; CDR2 reads SYGVNS. The CDR3 has 15 residues. The full variable domain, in which reference TRBV25-1 and TRBJ2-3 provide the parts outside the CDR3, is EADIYQTPRYLVIGTGKKITLECSQTMGHDKMYWYQQDPGMELHLIHYSYGVNSTEKGDLSSESTVSRIRTEHFPLTLESARPSHTSQYLCASSEWRGGTDTQYFGPGTRLTVL.